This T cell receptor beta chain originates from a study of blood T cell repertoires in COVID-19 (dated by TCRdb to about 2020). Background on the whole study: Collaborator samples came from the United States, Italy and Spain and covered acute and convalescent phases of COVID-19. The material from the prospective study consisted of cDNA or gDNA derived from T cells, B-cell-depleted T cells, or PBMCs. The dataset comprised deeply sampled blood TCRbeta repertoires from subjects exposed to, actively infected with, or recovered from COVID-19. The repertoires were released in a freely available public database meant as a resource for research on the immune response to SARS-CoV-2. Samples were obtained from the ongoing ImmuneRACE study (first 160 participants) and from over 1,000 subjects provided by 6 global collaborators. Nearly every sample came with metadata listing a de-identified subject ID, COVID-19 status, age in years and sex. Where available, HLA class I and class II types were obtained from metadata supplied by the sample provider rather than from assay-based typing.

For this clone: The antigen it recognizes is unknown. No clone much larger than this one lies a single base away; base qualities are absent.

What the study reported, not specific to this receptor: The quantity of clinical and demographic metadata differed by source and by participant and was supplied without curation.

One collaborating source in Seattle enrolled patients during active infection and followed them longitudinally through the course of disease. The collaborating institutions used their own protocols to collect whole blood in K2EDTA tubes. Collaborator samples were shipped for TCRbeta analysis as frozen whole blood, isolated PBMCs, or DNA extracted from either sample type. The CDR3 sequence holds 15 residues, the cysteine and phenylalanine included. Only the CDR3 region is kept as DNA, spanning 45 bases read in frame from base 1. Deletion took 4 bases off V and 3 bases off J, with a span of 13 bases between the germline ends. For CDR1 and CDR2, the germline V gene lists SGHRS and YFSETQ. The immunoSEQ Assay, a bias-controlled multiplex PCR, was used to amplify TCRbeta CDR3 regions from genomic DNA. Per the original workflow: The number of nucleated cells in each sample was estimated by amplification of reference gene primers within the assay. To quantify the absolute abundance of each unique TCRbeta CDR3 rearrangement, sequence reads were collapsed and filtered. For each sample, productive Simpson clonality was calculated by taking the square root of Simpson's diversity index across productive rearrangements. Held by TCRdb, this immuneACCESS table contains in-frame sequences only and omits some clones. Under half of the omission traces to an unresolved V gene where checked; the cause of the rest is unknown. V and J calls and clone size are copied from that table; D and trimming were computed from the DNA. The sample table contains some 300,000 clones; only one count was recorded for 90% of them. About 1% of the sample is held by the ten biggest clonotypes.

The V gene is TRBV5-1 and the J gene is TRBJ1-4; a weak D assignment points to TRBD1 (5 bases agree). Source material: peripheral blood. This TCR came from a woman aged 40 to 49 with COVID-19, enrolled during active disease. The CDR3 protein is CASSPAPGANEKLFF. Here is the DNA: TGCGCCAGCAGCCCGGCACCGGGGGCTAATGAAAAACTGTTTTTT.